This T cell receptor beta chain was sequenced for a study of cytomegalovirus exposure and HLA in healthy donors. Background on the study: Within an early data release were about 85 million unique TCRs drawn from HLA-typed donors. Regarding the study as a whole: Presence/absence analyses rested on an assumption that sequencing depth was roughly uniform across donors.

This clone turned up a few times. Its cognate antigen is unknown. Sampled while nominally healthy, donors likely had unrecorded immune exposures. The germline CDR1 and CDR2 sequences are GTSNPN and SVGIG (reference sequence). This CDR3 contains 14 residues. The V end lost 4 bases, the J end lost 0 bases, and 10 bases lay between the germline ends. It was with 60 Vbeta and 13 Jbeta primers that the PCR ran. Repertoires were generated with immunoSEQ multiplex PCR, while TCRdb's copy carries only in-frame clones and drops some. This table holds around 130,000 clones, over 60% found once. The source of this sequence is a man aged 35-49 years in good health and CMV-seronegative. The sequencing sample was made of PBMCs. The genes are TRBV30 and TRBJ1-3; D remains unclear. This chain's CDR3 is CAWTRLHSGNTIYF. DNA for the CDR3: TGTGCCTGGACTCGACTTCACTCTGGAAACACCATATATTTT.